The 19 T cell receptor beta chains listed next were all sequenced from one sample in a study of blood T cell repertoires in COVID-19 (dated by TCRdb to the early 2020s). Library creation used the immunoSEQ multiplex PCR assay. In TCRdb, the immuneACCESS table is reduced to in-frame sequences with V and J assigned. These tables do not hold every clone; where another copy was compared, an unresolved V gene accounts for under half, and the others remain unexplained. The sample table lists 50,000 or so clones, 65% to 85% of them with a count of one. Clones ranked in the top ten supply about 9.9% of the sample. Sequenced: peripheral blood. These receptors all come from a man older than 75 with COVID-19, enrolled during active disease.

CDR3 sequence: CASSFNRGGNEQFF. The CDR3 nucleotides are TGTGCCAGCAGCTTTAACAGGGGCGGCAATGAGCAGTTCTTC. The chain employs TRBV5-5 and TRBJ2-1; 7 bases fit TRBD1. V dropped 2 bases and J dropped 6; count of bases not matched to a gene: 5. The CDR3 loop spans 14 amino acids. The germline CDR1 and CDR2 sequences are SGHKS and YYEKEE (reference sequence).

A remark on this clone: At one end, the junction sequence differs from germline, possibly due to a read error. The V call is TRBV7-8, the J call TRBJ2-5; 9 bases fit TRBD1. The CDR3 sequence is 13 residues long. Germline CDR1 is SGHVS and CDR2 is FQNEAQ. The CDR3 coding sequence is TGTGCCAGCAGCTTAGAAGGGGGACAGGGTCGGAACTTC. It encodes CASSLEGGQGRNF.

This sequence joins TRBV9 and TRBJ2-3; a possible D gene is TRBD2 (7 bases). Germline V gives CDR1 SGDLS, CDR2 YYNGEE. The V end lost 6 bases, the J end lost 0 bases, and 23 bases lay between the germline ends. The CDR3 is 18 amino acids. The CDR3 DNA reads as TGTGCCAGCACCAAAGGGGGGGGAGAGAGCCTAAGCACAGATACGCAGTATTTT. Protein: CASTKGGGESLSTDTQYF.

Written as DNA, the CDR3 is TGCGCCAGCAGCGGGTCGACGGGAGTGGCCAAAAACATTCAGTACTTC. Translating it yields CASSGSTGVAKNIQYF. The chain recombines TRBV5-1 with TRBJ2-4; tentative D call: TRBD2 (6 bases). Germline lookup yields CDR1 SGHRS and CDR2 YFSETQ. With 4 bases removed from V and 1 base from J, the gap between germline ends came to 15 bases. The length of the CDR3 is 16 residues.

This sequence joins TRBV28 and TRBJ2-7; 10 nucleotides line up with TRBD2. Germline V CDR1 and CDR2: MDHEN, SYDVKM. This CDR3 contains 15 residues. The V segment lost 5 bases and the J segment 6 bases; nucleotides outside the gene matches: 10. CDR3 DNA: TGTGCCAGCAGTCCTAGCGGGGGAGGCGAGATCGAGCAGTACTTC. Amino acid sequence: CASSPSGGGEIEQYF. Together with reference TRBV28 and TRBJ2-7, the CDR3 gives the full variable domain: DVKVTQSSRYLVKRTGEKVFLECVQDMDHENMFWYRQDPGLGLRLIYFSYDVKMKEKGDIPEGYSVSREKKERFSLILESASTNQTSMYLCASSPSGGGEIEQYFGPGTRLTVT.

The V gene is TRBV7-8, the J gene TRBJ1-2, with D possibly matching TRBD1 (6 bases). Germline lookup yields CDR1 SGHVS and CDR2 FQNEAQ. The CDR3 has 14 amino acids. Trimming pared 2 bases from V and 0 bases from J, leaving 7 bases between. The CDR3 region has the DNA TGTGCCAGCAGCTTAACAGGGACTAACTATGGCTACACCTTC. Translating it yields CASSLTGTNYGYTF.

Here the CDR3 reads CASRTGGGEKLFF. The CDR3 bases are TGCGCCAGCCGGACAGGGGGAGGTGAAAAACTGTTTTTT. This rearrangement joins TRBV10-2 to TRBJ1-4; 10 bases agree with TRBD1. The CDR3 consists of 13 residues. The germline V gene encodes CDR1 WSHSY and CDR2 SAAADI. With V trimmed by 8 bases and J by 7 bases, 4 bases remained unmatched.

The gene calls are TRBV21-1 and TRBJ1-3; the table's TRBD1 call for D was not verified on the DNA. TRBV21-1 is deemed a pseudogene. The CDR3 runs 14 residues. The CDR3 sequence is CASIRSGPGNTIYF. The CDR3 nucleotides read TGTGCCAGCATTAGGTCTGGGCCTGGAAACACCATATATTTT.

This chain uses TRBV7-2 with TRBJ1-5, with 10 bases lining up with TRBD1. V trimming: 7 bases; J trimming: 5 bases; junction bases outside the gene matches: 11. This CDR3 region has 16 residues. Germline V CDR1 and CDR2: SGHTA, FQGNSA. CDR3 bases: TGTGCCAGCACCCCAAACTATGGGACAGGGGATCAGCCCCAGCATTTT. Residues: CASTPNYGTGDQPQHF. Full variable domain (outside the CDR3, taken from reference TRBV7-2 and TRBJ1-5): GAGVSQSPSNKVTEKGKDVELRCDPISGHTALYWYRQSLGQGLEFLIYFQGNSAPDKSGLPSDRFSAERTGGSVSTLTIQRTQQEDSAVYLCASTPNYGTGDQPQHFGDGTRLSIL.

This rearrangement joins TRBV6-1 to TRBJ2-1; D is unclear. This CDR3 comprises 14 residues. Trimming cost V 3 bases and J 5 bases, with 11 bases left between them. CDR1 MNHNS and CDR2 SASEGT come from the germline V gene. The CDR3 protein is CASSDRFGNNEQFF. The CDR3 DNA sequence: TGTGCCAGCAGTGACAGGTTCGGAAACAATGAGCAGTTCTTC.

The chain recombines TRBV11-2 with TRBJ2-6, with D perhaps TRBD1 (6 bases). CDR3 length equals 15 residues. Germline CDR1 and CDR2: SGHAT and FQNNGV. V shed 5 bases and J shed 0 bases, with 8 bases lying between them. The chain's CDR3 is CASSRQVSGANVLTF. DNA of the CDR3: TGTGCCAGCAGCCGACAGGTCTCTGGGGCCAACGTCCTGACTTTC.

V is TRBV24-1 and J is TRBJ1-5; perhaps TRBD1 as D (6 bases). Per the germline V gene, CDR1 is KGHDR and CDR2 is SFDVKD. The CDR3 covers 15 residues. The germline V and J ends were trimmed by 3 bases and 3 bases, with 11 bases remaining between them. CDR3 amino acids: CATSDHRVDNQPQHF. The CDR3 DNA is TGTGCCACCAGTGATCACAGGGTCGACAATCAGCCCCAGCATTTT.

V and J are TRBV10-2 and TRBJ1-1, with D possibly matching TRBD1 (5 bases). V shed 2 bases and J shed 11 bases, with 12 bases lying between them. Germline CDR1 and CDR2: WSHSY and SAAADI. This CDR3 is built from 12 residues. The CDR3 sequence: CASSERTRVAFF. The CDR3 DNA sequence: TGCGCCAGCAGTGAGAGGACCAGGGTTGCTTTCTTT.

There are a few counts of this clone. The chain employs TRBV4-3 and TRBJ1-2; 7 nucleotides line up with TRBD1. The germline V gene has CDR1 LGHNA and CDR2 YSLEER. The CDR3 covers 15 residues. V lost 2 bases, J lost 5 bases, and 8 bases stayed unmatched. The CDR3: CASSQSAARGYGYTF. For the CDR3, the DNA is TGCGCCAGCAGCCAAAGCGCGGCCAGGGGGTATGGCTACACCTTC.

The chain has TRBV11-3 and TRBJ1-4; the D gene is possibly TRBD1 (6 bases). Trimming stripped 3 bases from V and 5 bases from J, with 16 bases between. CDR3 length equals 16 residues. Germline loops: CDR1 SGHNT, CDR2 YENEEA. The CDR3 DNA follows: TGTGCCAGCAGCTTGATTACAGGGCGAAGGAATGAAAAACTGTTTTTT. It yields the protein CASSLITGRRNEKLFF. Full variable domain (remainder filled in from reference TRBV11-3 and TRBJ1-4): EAGVVQSPRYKIIEKKQPVAFWCNPISGHNTLYWYLQNLGQGPELLIRYENEEAVDDSQLPKDRFSAERLKGVDSTLKIQPAELGDSAVYLCASSLITGRRNEKLFFGSGTQLSVL.

This clone appeared a single time. This chain links TRBV7-3 with TRBJ2-1; TRBD2 might be the D (5 bases). V lost 5 bases and J 2 bases, leaving 13 bases between the germline ends. The CDR3 is 15 residues long. CDR1 is SGHTA, CDR2 FQGTGA, per germline. The CDR3, as DNA: TGTGCCAGCAGCATAGGGCCCGGGGCCTACAATGAGCAGTTCTTC. The encoded protein is CASSIGPGAYNEQFF.

This rearrangement joins TRBV3-1 (or the pseudogene TRBV3-2) to TRBJ1-3; a weak D match, TRBD1 (5 bases). This CDR3 spans 15 amino acids. The V gene's germline CDR1 is LGHDT and CDR2 YNNKEL (reference sequence). The ends were cut back, 6 bases at V and 4 bases at J, with 16 bases in the middle. CDR3 in amino acids: CASSPSQGTGNTIYF. CDR3 sequence (DNA): TGTGCCAGCAGTCCCTCTCAGGGAACCGGAAACACCATATATTTT.

The chain joins TRBV5-1 to TRBJ1-1; a possible D gene is TRBD1 (6 bases). Per germline, CDR1 SGHRS and CDR2 YFSETQ. Trimming left V 1 base short and J 1 base short, with 8 bases between. The CDR3 covers 14 residues. CDR3 protein: CASSLTQGNTEAFF. The CDR3 DNA reads as TGCGCCAGCAGCTTGACACAGGGGAACACTGAAGCTTTCTTT.

The genes are TRBV7-5 and TRBJ1-5; the tabulated D call, TRBD1, remains unverified against the DNA. TRBV7-5 is flagged as a pseudogene. The CDR3 is made up of 17 amino acids. The CDR3 DNA sequence: TGTGCCAGAAGCTTAGCGGACCGGGACACCAGCAATCAGCCCCAGCATTTT. This encodes CARSLADRDTSNQPQHF.